Shown below are 30 T cell receptor beta chains from a single sample sequenced in a study of T cell responses to AZD1222 COVID-19 vaccine. Profiling relied on immunoSEQ multiplex PCR, and the TCRdb table lists in-frame clones only, not all of them. The sample has 57,000 or so clones; approximately 85% are singletons. Source: peripheral blood, taken on day 0 of MenACWY control vaccination. All receptors come from an adult in good health.

The chain carries TRBV27 and TRBJ1-1; the match to TRBD1 covers 7 bases. Germline CDR1 MNHEY, CDR2 SMNVEV (reference sequence). The CDR3 covers 14 residues. The ends lost 6 bases at V and 6 bases at J; junction bases unmatched: 10. The CDR3 DNA reads TGTGCCAGCAGACGAACAGGGGTGGGCCCTGAAGCTTTCTTT. This gives the protein CASRRTGVGPEAFF.

V and J are TRBV23-1 and TRBJ2-2; tentative D call: TRBD1 (7 bases). TRBV23-1 is placed among ORFs of uncertain function. CDR3 size: 17 residues. V lost 0 bases and J lost 4, with 15 bases in between. CDR3 in DNA: TGCGCCAGCAGTCAATCACACCGACAGGGAGGCACCGGGGAGCTGTTTTTT. It is translated as CASSQSHRQGGTGELFF.

The V gene is TRBV20-1, the J gene TRBJ2-7, with D perhaps assigned TRBD1 or TRBD2 (5 bases each). Trimming took 3 bases from V and 2 from J, leaving 17 bases between them. The CDR3 extends over 15 amino acids. The V gene's germline CDR1 is DFQATT and CDR2 SNEGSKA (reference sequence). The CDR3 DNA follows: TGCAGTGCTAGTCCTGAGGCAGGGAGCACCTACGAGCAGTACTTC. Translating it yields CSASPEAGSTYEQYF.

The chain joins TRBV2 to TRBJ1-3, with TRBD1 matching over 9 bases. The CDR3 runs 18 residues. Germline V gene sequence: CDR1 SNHLY, CDR2 FYNNEI. With V trimmed by 6 bases and J by 0 bases, 12 bases remained unmatched. The CDR3 bases are TGTGCCAGCAGAAACAGGGGGCAGGATCCCAACTCTGGAAACACCATATATTTT. Amino acids: CASRNRGQDPNSGNTIYF.

The V and J genes are TRBV24-1 and TRBJ1-5, with 7 bases lining up with TRBD1. V was clipped by 5 bases and J by 0 bases; unmatched bases: 12. The germline CDR1 and CDR2 sequences are KGHDR and SFDVKD. The CDR3 is 18 residues long. CDR3 region: CATSVFRGAESSNQPQHF. The CDR3 coding sequence is TGTGCCACCAGTGTCTTCAGGGGGGCTGAGAGTAGCAATCAGCCCCAGCATTTT.

The chain has TRBV5-1 and TRBJ1-1; D possibly corresponds to TRBD1 (5 bases). CDR1 SGHRS and CDR2 YFSETQ come from the germline V gene. The germline V and J ends were trimmed by 4 bases and 10 bases, with 26 bases remaining between them. The CDR3 extends over 16 amino acids. The CDR3 protein is CASSPAEPRHPGGAFF. As DNA, the CDR3 is TGCGCCAGCAGCCCCGCGGAACCGAGACACCCCGGGGGAGCTTTCTTT. Drawing the rest from reference TRBV5-1 and TRBJ1-1, the complete variable domain is KAGVTQTPRYLIKTRGQQVTLSCSPISGHRSVSWYQQTPGQGLQFLFEYFSETQRNKGNFPGRFSGRQFSNSRSEMNVSTLELGDSALYLCASSPAEPRHPGGAFFGQGTRLTVV.

This clone was observed once. The chain's CDR3 is CASSHQLWGGNEKLFF. The CDR3 DNA sequence: TGTGCCAGCAGCCATCAGCTTTGGGGGGGGAATGAAAAACTGTTTTTT. This rearrangement joins TRBV7-6 to TRBJ1-4; possibly TRBD1 for D (5 bases). The CDR3 extends over 16 amino acids. Germline V gene sequence: CDR1 SGHVS, CDR2 FNYEAQ. The ends were cut back, 5 bases at V and 5 bases at J, with 18 bases in the middle.

The chain recombines TRBV11-2 with TRBJ1-6; TRBD1 agrees at 8 bases. V lost 5 bases and J lost 7; bases outside the gene matches: 16. The CDR3 is made up of 18 amino acids. Germline V gene sequence: CDR1 SGHAT, CDR2 FQNNGV. The chain's CDR3 is CASSTSGVSRGLNSPLHF. The CDR3 nucleotides read TGTGCCAGCAGCACCAGTGGGGTCAGCAGGGGGCTAAATTCACCCCTCCACTTT.

The chain links TRBV27 to TRBJ2-5; 8 positions agree with TRBD1. This CDR3 region has 14 residues. J lost 1 base, V lost 6 bases, and 4 bases had no gene match. The germline gives CDR1 MNHEY, CDR2 SMNVEV (reference sequence). Here the CDR3 reads CASRHGQGQETQYF. The CDR3 bases are TGTGCCAGCAGACACGGACAGGGCCAAGAGACCCAGTACTTC.

The rearrangement links TRBV18 to TRBJ1-6; 10 bases match TRBD1. The CDR3 is made up of 18 amino acids. The J segment lost 5 bases and the V segment lost 6 bases, leaving 13 bases of the junction unmatched. CDR1 and CDR2 (germline): KGHSH, LQKENI. The chain's CDR3 is CASSRTGGNELNNSPLHF. The DNA for the CDR3 is TGTGCCAGCTCGCGGACAGGGGGGAACGAATTAAATAATTCACCCCTCCACTTT. Looking up the rest from reference TRBV18 and TRBJ1-6 gives the full variable domain: NAGVMQNPRHLVRRRGQEARLRCSPMKGHSHVYWYRQLPEEGLKFMVYLQKENIIDESGMPKERFSAEFPKEGPSILRIQQVVRGDSAAYFCASSRTGGNELNNSPLHFGNGTRLTVT.

This sequence joins TRBV5-1 and TRBJ1-1; D is ambiguous. Germline V gene data show CDR1 as SGHRS and CDR2 as YFSETQ. The CDR3 is 14 amino acids. With 4 bases removed from V and 1 base from J, the gap between germline ends came to 11 bases. CDR3 nucleotides: TGCGCCAGCAGCCCCCAAGGAGGGAACACTGAAGCTTTCTTT. This gives the protein CASSPQGGNTEAFF. Filled out from reference TRBV5-1 and TRBJ1-1, the complete variable domain reads KAGVTQTPRYLIKTRGQQVTLSCSPISGHRSVSWYQQTPGQGLQFLFEYFSETQRNKGNFPGRFSGRQFSNSRSEMNVSTLELGDSALYLCASSPQGGNTEAFFGQGTRLTVV.

Concerning this clone: A read error may produce the germline difference seen at one junction end. The chain combines TRBV18 with TRBJ1-3; TRBD1 matches 9 bases. The germline V gene encodes CDR1 KGHSH and CDR2 LQKENI. The CDR3 runs to 16 residues. The CDR3 is CASSPQGAGSGNTIYF. CDR3 in DNA: TGTGCCAGCTCGCCACAGGGGGCAGGCTCTGGAAACACCATATATTTT.

This clone was observed once. The rearrangement joins TRBV19 to TRBJ1-5; a possible D gene is TRBD1 (6 bases). Deletions cut 5 bases from V and 2 bases from J, with 10 bases between. Per germline, CDR1 LNHDA and CDR2 SQIVND (reference sequence). The CDR3 totals 14 residues. The CDR3 region is CASSQQGRNQPQHF. In nucleotides, the CDR3 is TGTGCCAGTAGTCAACAGGGACGCAATCAGCCCCAGCATTTT.

The J gene is TRBJ2-7, the V gene TRBV28; D not certain. CDR3 length: 14 amino acids. CDR1 is MDHEN, CDR2 SYDVKM, per germline. Trimming left V 2 bases short and J 7 bases short, with 15 bases between. The DNA of the CDR3 is TGTGCCAGCAGTTTAATGGCCTCGTCGAGGGAGCAGTACTTC. It translates to CASSLMASSREQYF.

V usage is TRBV18 and J usage is TRBJ2-3; 7 nucleotides align to TRBD1. CDR1 and CDR2 from the germline V gene are KGHSH and LQKENI. V was clipped by 0 bases and J by 3 bases; unmatched bases: 6. The CDR3 covers 16 residues. The CDR3 DNA is TGTGCCAGCTCACCACCGGCAGGGGGATATACAGATACGCAGTATTTT. The encoded protein is CASSPPAGGYTDTQYF.

This sequence joins TRBV3-1 (or the pseudogene TRBV3-2) and TRBJ1-2; 9 nucleotides match TRBD1. Germline V gene sequence: CDR1 LGHDT, CDR2 YNNKEL (reference sequence). The CDR3 totals 15 residues. V was clipped by 4 bases and J by 4 bases; unmatched bases: 7. The chain's CDR3 is CASSLGQGNGYGYTF. The CDR3 DNA is TGTGCCAGCAGCCTGGGACAGGGTAATGGCTATGGCTACACCTTC.

V and J are TRBV28 and TRBJ2-7; 11 nucleotides align to TRBD1. J was trimmed by 4 bases and V by 6 bases; bases with no gene match: 8. The V gene's germline CDR1 is MDHEN and CDR2 SYDVKM. The CDR3 runs to 15 residues. DNA for the CDR3: TGTGCCAGCAGGCCTACCGGGACAGGGGGGTACGAGCAGTACTTC. It translates to CASRPTGTGGYEQYF.

The chain carries TRBV4-1 and TRBJ2-7; D not certain. This CDR3 region has 14 residues. Trimming cost V 4 bases and J 3 bases, with 13 bases left between them. Germline CDR1 is MGHRA and CDR2 is YSYEKL. This chain's CDR3 is CASSPRVAYYEQYF. CDR3 DNA: TGCGCCAGCAGCCCCCGGGTTGCATACTACGAGCAGTACTTC.

V usage is TRBV2 and J usage is TRBJ2-4; either TRBD1 or TRBD2 may fit D (6 bases each). The CDR3 consists of 15 residues. Trimming removed 3 bases from V and 5 bases from J, with 14 bases in between. Germline loops: CDR1 SNHLY, CDR2 FYNNEI. The CDR3 sequence is CASSEGGGQENIQYF. In DNA, the CDR3 is TGTGCCAGCAGTGAGGGTGGGGGGCAGGAAAACATTCAGTACTTC.

In its sample, this clone was seen a few times. The rearrangement uses TRBV19 and TRBJ2-5; TRBD2 matches 7 bases. The CDR3 extends over 15 amino acids. Looked up from germline, CDR1 is LNHDA and CDR2 is SQIVND (reference sequence). The V gene end was trimmed by 1 base and the J gene end by 3 bases; junction bases not matched to a gene: 5. CDR3 in amino acids: CASSIARGSEETQYF. The DNA for the CDR3 is TGTGCCAGTAGTATAGCCCGCGGGAGCGAAGAGACCCAGTACTTC.

J is TRBJ2-7 and V is TRBV7-2; D might be TRBD1 (5 bases). Trimming shortened V by 4 bases and J by 1 base, and 14 bases separated the two germline ends. The CDR3 totals 15 residues. CDR1 is SGHTA, CDR2 FQGNSA, per germline. CDR3 protein: CASSYGQGISYEQYF. The CDR3 nucleotides read TGTGCCAGCAGCTATGGACAAGGAATTTCCTACGAGCAGTACTTC. Together with reference TRBV7-2 and TRBJ2-7, the CDR3 gives the full variable domain: GAGVSQSPSNKVTEKGKDVELRCDPISGHTALYWYRQSLGQGLEFLIYFQGNSAPDKSGLPSDRFSAERTGGSVSTLTIQRTQQEDSAVYLCASSYGQGISYEQYFGPGTRLTVT.

In DNA form, the CDR3 reads TGTGCCAGCAGCTTAGGGGACTACAACACAGATACGCAGTATTTT. Encoded protein: CASSLGDYNTDTQYF. The chain uses TRBV7-9 and TRBJ2-3, with TRBD2 matching 7 bases. V lost 1 base, J lost 2 bases, and 3 bases stayed unmatched. Germline V gene sequence: CDR1 SEHNR, CDR2 FQNEAQ (reference sequence). The CDR3 has 15 amino acids.

The chain couples TRBV9 to TRBJ2-7; 8 bases are a match to TRBD1. Germline CDR1 and CDR2: SGDLS and YYNGEE. This CDR3 comprises 15 residues. Trimming at V came to 0 bases and at J to 3 bases, leaving 5 bases not matched to a gene. The CDR3 sequence is CASSVGQGAGYEQYF. The CDR3, as DNA: TGTGCCAGCAGCGTAGGTCAGGGGGCTGGCTACGAGCAGTACTTC.

This chain links TRBV30 with TRBJ2-7; D uncertain. Germline loops: CDR1 GTSNPN, CDR2 SVGIG (reference sequence). Trimming left V 3 bases short and J 4 bases short, with 10 bases between. This CDR3 is built from 12 residues. The CDR3 coding sequence is TGTGCCTGGAGGCGGAGTTGGTACGAGCAGTACTTC. Translation: CAWRRSWYEQYF.

This chain connects TRBV28 to TRBJ2-2; perhaps TRBD1 as D (6 bases). V was trimmed by 2 bases and J by 1 base, leaving 11 bases between them. The CDR3 consists of 16 residues. The germline V gene encodes CDR1 MDHEN and CDR2 SYDVKM. CDR3 residues: CASSLLQGVNTGELFF. CDR3 in DNA: TGTGCCAGCAGTTTACTACAGGGAGTGAACACCGGGGAGCTGTTTTTT.

The chain combines TRBV4-3 with TRBJ2-7; D assignment may be TRBD1 or TRBD2 (6 bases each). Trimming took off 0 bases at V and 4 bases at J, with 16 bases between the two ends. Germline loops: CDR1 LGHNA, CDR2 YSLEER. This CDR3 comprises 16 residues. The CDR3: CASSQDQRGAGYEQYF. CDR3 sequence (DNA): TGCGCCAGCAGCCAAGATCAAAGGGGGGCGGGTTACGAGCAGTACTTC.

The rearrangement joins TRBV21-1 to TRBJ1-2; the listed D gene, TRBD1, was not tested against the DNA. TRBV21-1 is an annotated pseudogene. The CDR3 consists of 19 residues. CDR3 protein: CASSNRPDSIGGDTYGYTF. The CDR3, as DNA: TGTGCCAGCAGCAACAGGCCGGACAGTATCGGCGGAGATACCTATGGCTACACCTTC.

As DNA, the CDR3 is TGTGCCAGCGCTTGGGGCGGCACCTACAATGAGCAGTTCTTC. This encodes CASAWGGTYNEQFF. The rearrangement links TRBV19 to TRBJ2-1, with D possibly being TRBD1 (5 bases). The V gene lost 9 bases and the J gene lost 2 bases, with 14 bases spanning the gap. The CDR3 consists of 14 residues. Per germline, CDR1 LNHDA and CDR2 SQIVND (reference sequence). The variable domain in full, with the rest retrieved from reference TRBV19 and TRBJ2-1, is DGGITQSPKYLFRKEGQNVTLSCEQNLNHDAMYWYRQDPGQGLRLIYYSQIVNDFQKGDIAEGYSVSREKKESFPLTVTSAQKNPTAFYLCASAWGGTYNEQFFGPGTRLTVL.

The chain employs TRBV14 and TRBJ1-1; the D gene is possibly TRBD1 (5 bases). Trimming pared 2 bases from V and 3 bases from J, leaving 19 bases between. This CDR3 has 17 amino acids. From germline, CDR1 is SGHDN and CDR2 FVKESK. The CDR3: CASSQRSMTRGYTEAFF. Here the CDR3 DNA reads TGTGCCAGCAGCCAAAGGTCGATGACCCGGGGGTACACTGAAGCTTTCTTT.

This clone was seen just once. The chain recombines TRBV27 with TRBJ2-1; possibly TRBD1 for D (6 bases). V was trimmed by 3 bases and J by 6 bases, leaving 6 bases between them. This CDR3 region has 12 residues. The germline V gene has CDR1 MNHEY and CDR2 SMNVEV (reference sequence). CDR3 sequence reads: CASSFRGNEQFF. CDR3 nucleotides: TGTGCCAGCAGTTTCAGGGGCAATGAGCAGTTCTTC.